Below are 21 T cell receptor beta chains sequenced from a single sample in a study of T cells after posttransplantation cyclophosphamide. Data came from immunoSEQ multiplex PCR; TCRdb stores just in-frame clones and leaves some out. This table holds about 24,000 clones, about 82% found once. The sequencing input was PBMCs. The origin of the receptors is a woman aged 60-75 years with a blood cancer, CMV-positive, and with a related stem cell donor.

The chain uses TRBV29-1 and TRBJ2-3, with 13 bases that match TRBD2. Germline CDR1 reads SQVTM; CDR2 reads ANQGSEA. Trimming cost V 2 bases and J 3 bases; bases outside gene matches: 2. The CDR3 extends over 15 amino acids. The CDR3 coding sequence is TGCAGCGTTGAAACTAGCGGGAGGGCGACAGATACGCAGTATTTT. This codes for CSVETSGRATDTQYF.

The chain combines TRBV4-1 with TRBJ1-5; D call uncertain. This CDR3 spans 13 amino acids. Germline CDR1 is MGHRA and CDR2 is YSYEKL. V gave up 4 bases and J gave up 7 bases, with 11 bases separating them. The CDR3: CASSRSWEQPQHF. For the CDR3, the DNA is TGCGCCAGCAGCCGGAGCTGGGAGCAGCCCCAGCATTTT.

In nucleotides, the CDR3 is TGTGCCAGCAGCGGACAGACTAGCGGCGTTAGCTCCTACGAGCAGTACTTC. Residues: CASSGQTSGVSSYEQYF. The V gene is TRBV4-2, the J gene TRBJ2-7; TRBD2 aligns across 9 bases. The CDR3 runs 17 residues. Unmatched junction bases numbered 11, after V lost 5 bases and J lost 0 bases. Germline V CDR1 and CDR2: LGHNA, YNFKEQ.

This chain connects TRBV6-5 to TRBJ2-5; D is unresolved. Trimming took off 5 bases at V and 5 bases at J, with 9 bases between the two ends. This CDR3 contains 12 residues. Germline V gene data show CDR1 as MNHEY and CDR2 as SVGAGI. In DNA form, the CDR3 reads TGTGCCAGCAGTGAAGCTTGGGAGACCCAGTACTTC. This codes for CASSEAWETQYF.

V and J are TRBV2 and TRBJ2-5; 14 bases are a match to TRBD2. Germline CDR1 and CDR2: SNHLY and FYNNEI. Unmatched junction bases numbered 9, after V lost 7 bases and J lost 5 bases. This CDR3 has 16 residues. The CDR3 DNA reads TGTGCCAGCACCGGGACTAGCGGGAGTTTATGGGAGACCCAGTACTTC. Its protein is CASTGTSGSLWETQYF.

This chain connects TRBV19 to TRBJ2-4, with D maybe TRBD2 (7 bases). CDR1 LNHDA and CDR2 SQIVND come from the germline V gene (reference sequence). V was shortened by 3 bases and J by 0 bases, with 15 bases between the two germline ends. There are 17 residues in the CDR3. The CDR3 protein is CASSIPGGLLAKNIQYF. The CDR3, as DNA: TGTGCCAGTAGTATCCCCGGGGGGCTCCTAGCCAAAAACATTCAGTACTTC.

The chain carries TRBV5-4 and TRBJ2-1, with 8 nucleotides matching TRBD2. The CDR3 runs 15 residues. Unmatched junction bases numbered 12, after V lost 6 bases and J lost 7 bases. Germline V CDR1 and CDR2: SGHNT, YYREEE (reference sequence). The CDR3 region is CASTQSGLAFNEQFF. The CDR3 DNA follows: TGTGCCAGCACTCAATCAGGACTAGCCTTTAATGAGCAGTTCTTC.

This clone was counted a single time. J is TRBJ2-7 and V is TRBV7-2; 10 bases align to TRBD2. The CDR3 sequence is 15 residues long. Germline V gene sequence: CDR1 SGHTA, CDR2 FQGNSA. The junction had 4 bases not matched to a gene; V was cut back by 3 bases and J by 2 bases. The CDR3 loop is CASSFGLAEAYEQYF. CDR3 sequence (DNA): TGTGCCAGCAGCTTCGGACTAGCGGAGGCCTACGAGCAGTACTTC.

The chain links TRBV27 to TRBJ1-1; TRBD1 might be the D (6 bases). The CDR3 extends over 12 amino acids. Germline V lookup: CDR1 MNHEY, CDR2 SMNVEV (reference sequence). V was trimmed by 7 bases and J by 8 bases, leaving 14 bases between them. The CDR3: CASKSSGAEAFF. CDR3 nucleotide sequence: TGTGCCAGCAAGTCTTCAGGGGCGGAAGCTTTCTTT.

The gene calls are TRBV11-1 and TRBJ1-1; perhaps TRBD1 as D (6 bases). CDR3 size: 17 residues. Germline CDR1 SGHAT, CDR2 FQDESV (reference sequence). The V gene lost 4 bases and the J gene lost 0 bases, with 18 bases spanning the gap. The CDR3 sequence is CASSYSTGYELNTEAFF. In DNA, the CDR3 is TGTGCCAGCAGCTATAGTACAGGGTACGAGCTGAACACTGAAGCTTTCTTT.

The CDR3 coding sequence is TGCGCCAGCAGCCCGGTTGGGACTAGCGGGAATGAGCAGTTCTTC. It yields the protein CASSPVGTSGNEQFF. The chain recombines TRBV5-1 with TRBJ2-1, with 12 bases lining up with TRBD2. The ends lost 4 bases at V and 7 bases at J; junction bases unmatched: 6. The CDR3 spans 15 residues. Germline V lookup: CDR1 SGHRS, CDR2 YFSETQ.

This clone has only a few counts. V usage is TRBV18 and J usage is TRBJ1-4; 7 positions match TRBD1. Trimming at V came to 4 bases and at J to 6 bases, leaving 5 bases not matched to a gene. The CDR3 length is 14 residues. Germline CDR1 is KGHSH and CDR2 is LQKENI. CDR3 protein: CASSQGAKDEKLFF. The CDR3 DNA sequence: TGTGCCAGCTCACAGGGGGCAAAGGATGAAAAACTGTTTTTT.

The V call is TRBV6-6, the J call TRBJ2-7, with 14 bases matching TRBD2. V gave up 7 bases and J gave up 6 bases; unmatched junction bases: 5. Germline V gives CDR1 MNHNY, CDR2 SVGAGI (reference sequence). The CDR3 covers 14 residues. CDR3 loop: CASTTGTSGSEQYF. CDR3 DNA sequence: TGTGCCAGCACCACCGGGACTAGCGGGAGCGAGCAGTACTTC.

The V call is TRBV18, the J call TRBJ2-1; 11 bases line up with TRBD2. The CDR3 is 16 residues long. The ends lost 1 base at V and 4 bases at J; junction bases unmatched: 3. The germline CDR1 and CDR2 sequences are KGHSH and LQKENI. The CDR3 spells CASSPLTSGAYNEQFF. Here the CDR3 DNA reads TGTGCCAGCTCACCACTGACTAGCGGGGCTTACAATGAGCAGTTCTTC. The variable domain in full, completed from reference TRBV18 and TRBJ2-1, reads NAGVMQNPRHLVRRRGQEARLRCSPMKGHSHVYWYRQLPEEGLKFMVYLQKENIIDESGMPKERFSAEFPKEGPSILRIQQVVRGDSAAYFCASSPLTSGAYNEQFFGPGTRLTVL.

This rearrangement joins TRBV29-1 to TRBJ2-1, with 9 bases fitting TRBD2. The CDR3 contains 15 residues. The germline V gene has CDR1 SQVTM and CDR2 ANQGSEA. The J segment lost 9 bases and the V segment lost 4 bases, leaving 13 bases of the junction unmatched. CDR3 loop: CSVAKLWREGGEQFF. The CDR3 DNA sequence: TGCAGCGTTGCCAAACTATGGCGGGAGGGGGGTGAGCAGTTCTTC.

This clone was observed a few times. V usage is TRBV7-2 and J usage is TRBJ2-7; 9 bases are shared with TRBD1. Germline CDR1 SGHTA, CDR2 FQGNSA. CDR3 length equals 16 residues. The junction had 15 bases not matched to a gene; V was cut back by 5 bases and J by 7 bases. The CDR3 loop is CASSQEEGQGPREQYF. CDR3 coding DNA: TGTGCCAGCAGCCAAGAGGAGGGACAGGGTCCAAGGGAGCAGTACTTC.

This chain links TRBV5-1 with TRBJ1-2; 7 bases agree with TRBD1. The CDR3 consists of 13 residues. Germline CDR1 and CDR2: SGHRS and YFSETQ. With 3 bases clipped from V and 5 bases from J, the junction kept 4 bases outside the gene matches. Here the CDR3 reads CASSYDRVYGYTF. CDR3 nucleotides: TGCGCCAGCAGCTACGACAGGGTTTATGGCTACACCTTC.

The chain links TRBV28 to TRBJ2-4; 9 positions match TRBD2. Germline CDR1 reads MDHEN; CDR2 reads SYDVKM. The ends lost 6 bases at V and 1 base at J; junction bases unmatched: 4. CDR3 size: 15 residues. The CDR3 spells CASRPSGRAKNIQYF. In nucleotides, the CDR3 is TGTGCCAGCAGACCCAGCGGGAGGGCCAAAAACATTCAGTACTTC.

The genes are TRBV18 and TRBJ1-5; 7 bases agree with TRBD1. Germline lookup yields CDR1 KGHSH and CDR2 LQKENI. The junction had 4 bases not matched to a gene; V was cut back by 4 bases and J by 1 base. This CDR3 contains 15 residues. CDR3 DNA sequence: TGTGCCAGCTCACAGACAGGGACCAGCAATCAGCCCCAGCATTTT. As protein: CASSQTGTSNQPQHF. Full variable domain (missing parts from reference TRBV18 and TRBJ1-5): NAGVMQNPRHLVRRRGQEARLRCSPMKGHSHVYWYRQLPEEGLKFMVYLQKENIIDESGMPKERFSAEFPKEGPSILRIQQVVRGDSAAYFCASSQTGTSNQPQHFGDGTRLSIL.

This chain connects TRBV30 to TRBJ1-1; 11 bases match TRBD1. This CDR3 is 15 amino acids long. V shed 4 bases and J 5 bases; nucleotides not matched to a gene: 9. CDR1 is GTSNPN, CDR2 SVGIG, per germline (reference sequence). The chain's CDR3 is CAWTNGQGARTEAFF. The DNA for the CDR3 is TGTGCCTGGACTAACGGACAGGGGGCGCGGACTGAAGCTTTCTTT.

The CDR3 is CASSAWGGGTGELFF. In DNA, the CDR3 is TGTGCCAGCAGTGCTTGGGGGGGTGGCACCGGGGAGCTGTTTTTT. This sequence joins TRBV7-6 and TRBJ2-2; the match to TRBD2 covers 7 bases. V trimming: 6 bases; J trimming: 4 bases; junction bases outside the gene matches: 8. In germline, CDR1 is SGHVS, CDR2 FNYEAQ. The CDR3 has 15 residues.